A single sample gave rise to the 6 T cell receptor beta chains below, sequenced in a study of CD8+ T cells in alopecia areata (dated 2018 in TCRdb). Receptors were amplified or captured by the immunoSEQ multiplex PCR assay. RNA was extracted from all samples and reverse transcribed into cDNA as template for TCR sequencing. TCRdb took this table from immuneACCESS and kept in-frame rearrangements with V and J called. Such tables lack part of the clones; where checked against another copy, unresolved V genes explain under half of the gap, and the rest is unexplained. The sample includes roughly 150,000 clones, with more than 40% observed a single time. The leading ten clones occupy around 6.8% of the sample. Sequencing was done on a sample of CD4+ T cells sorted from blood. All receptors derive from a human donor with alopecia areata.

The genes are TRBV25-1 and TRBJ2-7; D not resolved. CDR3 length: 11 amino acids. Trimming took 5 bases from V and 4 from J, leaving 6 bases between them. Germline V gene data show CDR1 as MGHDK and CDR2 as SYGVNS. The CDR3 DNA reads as TGTGCCAGCAGTTTAAGGTACGAGCAGTACTTC. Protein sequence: CASSLRYEQYF.

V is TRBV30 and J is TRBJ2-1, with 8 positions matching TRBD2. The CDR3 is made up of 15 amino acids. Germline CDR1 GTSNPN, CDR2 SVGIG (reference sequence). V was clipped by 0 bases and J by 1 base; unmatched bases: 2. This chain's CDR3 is CAWSVSGSSYNEQFF. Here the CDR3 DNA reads TGTGCCTGGAGTGTGAGCGGGAGTTCCTACAATGAGCAGTTCTTC.

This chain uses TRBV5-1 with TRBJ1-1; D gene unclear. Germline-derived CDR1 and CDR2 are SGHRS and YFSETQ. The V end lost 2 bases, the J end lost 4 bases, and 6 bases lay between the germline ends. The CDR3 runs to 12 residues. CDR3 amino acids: CASSLPGTEAFF. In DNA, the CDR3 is TGCGCCAGCAGCTTACCCGGCACTGAAGCTTTCTTT.

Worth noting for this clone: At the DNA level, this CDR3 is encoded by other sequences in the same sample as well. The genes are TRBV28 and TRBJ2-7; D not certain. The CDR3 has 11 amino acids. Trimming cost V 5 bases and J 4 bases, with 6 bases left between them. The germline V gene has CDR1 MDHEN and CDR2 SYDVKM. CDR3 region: CASSRQYEQYF. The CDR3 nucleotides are TGTGCCAGCAGTAGACAATACGAGCAGTACTTC. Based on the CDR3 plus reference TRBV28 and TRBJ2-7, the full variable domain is DVKVTQSSRYLVKRTGEKVFLECVQDMDHENMFWYRQDPGLGLRLIYFSYDVKMKEKGDIPEGYSVSREKKERFSLILESASTNQTSMYLCASSRQYEQYFGPGTRLTVT.

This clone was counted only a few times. In nucleotides, the CDR3 is TGTGCCAGCAGCTTGGGAGGGGGCAATCAGCCCCAGCATTTT. Its protein is CASSLGGGNQPQHF. This chain connects TRBV5-4 to TRBJ1-5; D is possibly TRBD1 (5 bases). Between the trimmed V and J ends, which lost 0 bases and 2 bases, there was a span of 6 bases. Looked up from germline, CDR1 is SGHNT and CDR2 is YYREEE (reference sequence). This CDR3 contains 14 residues.

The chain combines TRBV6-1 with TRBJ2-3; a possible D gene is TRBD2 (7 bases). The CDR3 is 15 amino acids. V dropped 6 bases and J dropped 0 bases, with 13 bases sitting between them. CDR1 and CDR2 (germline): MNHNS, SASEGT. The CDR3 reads CASSGGPLSTDTQYF. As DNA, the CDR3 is TGTGCCAGCAGCGGGGGGCCGCTAAGCACAGATACGCAGTATTTT.